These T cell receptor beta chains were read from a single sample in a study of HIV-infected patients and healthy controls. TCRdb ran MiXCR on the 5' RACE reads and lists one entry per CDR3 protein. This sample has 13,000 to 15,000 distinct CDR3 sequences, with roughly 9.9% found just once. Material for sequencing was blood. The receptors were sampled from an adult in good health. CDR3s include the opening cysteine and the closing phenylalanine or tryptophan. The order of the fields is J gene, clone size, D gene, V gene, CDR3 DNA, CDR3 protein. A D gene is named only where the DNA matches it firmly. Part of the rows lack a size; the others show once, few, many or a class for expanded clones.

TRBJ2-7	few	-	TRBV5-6	TGTGCCAGCAGCGCGGACCGGGACAACTCCTACGAGCAGTACTTC	CASSADRDNSYEQYF
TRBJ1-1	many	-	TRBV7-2	TGTGCCAGCAGCTTAGGATTTAGGACAGAGAACACTGAAGCTTTCTTT	CASSLGFRTENTEAFF
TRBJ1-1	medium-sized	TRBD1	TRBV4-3	TGCGCCAGCAGCCAAAGGACAGGGAGGGATACTGAAGCTTTCTTT	CASSQRTGRDTEAFF
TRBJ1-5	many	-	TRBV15	TGTGCCACCAGCAGGGTCGGCCAGCCCCAGCATTTT	CATSRVGQPQHF
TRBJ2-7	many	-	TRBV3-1	TGTGCCAGCAGCCAAGTTCCGGTCGAGCAGTACTTC	CASSQVPVEQYF
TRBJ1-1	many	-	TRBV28	TGTGCCAGCAGTTTGTTCGGGTCGGGTGAAGCTTTCTTT	CASSLFGSGEAFF
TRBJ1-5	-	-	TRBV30	TGTGCCTGGAGTCCCGACAGCTTTAGCAATCAGCCCCAGCATTTT	CAWSPDSFSNQPQHF
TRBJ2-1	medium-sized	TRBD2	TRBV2	TGTGCCAGCCACAGACTAGCGACCCACAATGAGCAGTTCTTC	CASHRLATHNEQFF
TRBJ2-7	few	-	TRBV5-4	TGTGCCAGCAGCTTGGATCCGGGGGTATACAACGAGCAGTACTTC	CASSLDPGVYNEQYF
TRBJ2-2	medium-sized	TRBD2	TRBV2	TGTGCCAGCAGTGAAAGGACTAGCGCCACCGGGGAGCTGTTTTTT	CASSERTSATGELFF
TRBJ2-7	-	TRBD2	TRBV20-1	TGCAGTGCTAGAGATGATATCCCCCGACTAGCGGGGGCCGGGTCCTACGAGCAGTACTTC	CSARDDIPRLAGAGSYEQYF
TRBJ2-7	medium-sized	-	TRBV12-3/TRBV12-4	TGTGCCAGGAGGGTCCTCGGGGGCTACGAGCAGTACTTC	CARRVLGGYEQYF
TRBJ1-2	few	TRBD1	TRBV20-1	TGCGAGAGGCGGAGGGGGCGGAACTATGGCTACACCTTC	CERRRGRNYGYTF
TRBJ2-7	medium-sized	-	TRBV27	TGTGCCAGCAGTTGGGGAAACGAGCAGTACTTC	CASSWGNEQYF
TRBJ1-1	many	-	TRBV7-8	TGTGCCAGCAGCTTAGAGGAGGGGAGAGCTGAAGCTTTCTTT	CASSLEEGRAEAFF
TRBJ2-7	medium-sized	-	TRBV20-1	TGCAGTGCTAGGACGCAGGGGAGGAGCTACGAGCAGTACTTC	CSARTQGRSYEQYF
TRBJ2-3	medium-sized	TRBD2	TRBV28	TGTGCCAGCAGTTTGCCTCTAGCGGGTCCAGATACGCAGTATTTT	CASSLPLAGPDTQYF
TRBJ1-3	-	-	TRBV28	TGTGCCAGCAGTCAAGGGGGAACGGCTGGAAACACCATATATTTT	CASSQGGTAGNTIYF
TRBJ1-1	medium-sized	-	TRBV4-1	TGCGCCAGCAGCCCTCCGTGGCCGCGTACGATGAACACTGAAGCTTTCTTT	CASSPPWPRTMNTEAFF
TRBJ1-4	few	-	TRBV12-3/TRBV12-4	TGTGCCAGCAGTCCCCGAAATAAAAGGGATGAAAAACTGTTTTTT	CASSPRNKRDEKLFF
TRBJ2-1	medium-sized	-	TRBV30	TGTGCCTGGAGTAGGGGTAATGAGCAGTTCTTC	CAWSRGNEQFF
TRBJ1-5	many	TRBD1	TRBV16	TGTGCCAGCAAGGACAGGGGCGGCAATCAGCCCCAGCATTTT	CASKDRGGNQPQHF
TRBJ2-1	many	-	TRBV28	TGTGCCAGCAGTTTATTGGCGACCTCCAATGAGCAGTTCTTC	CASSLLATSNEQFF
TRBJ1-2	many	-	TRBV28	TGTGCCAGCAGGCCCATAGGAGGTGCGGGTGGCTACACCTTC	CASRPIGGAGGYTF
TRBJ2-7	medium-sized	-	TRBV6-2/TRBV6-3	TGTGCCAGCCACCGTTCCCCTGCCTACTACGAGCAGTACTTC	CASHRSPAYYEQYF
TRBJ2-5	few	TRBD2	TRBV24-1	TGTGCCACCAGTGATTACACCGGGACTAGCGAGGGAGAGACCCAGTACTTC	CATSDYTGTSEGETQYF
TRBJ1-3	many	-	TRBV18	TGTGCCAGCTCACCACCGGGTATCCCTGGAAACACCATATATTTT	CASSPPGIPGNTIYF
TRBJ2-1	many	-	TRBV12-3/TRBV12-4	TGTGCCAGCAAGCTTCAGTCTTTCCATGAGCAGTTCTTC	CASKLQSFHEQFF
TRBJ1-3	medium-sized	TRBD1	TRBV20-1	TGCAGTGCCCGCGGACAGGGATTAAGAAACACCATATATTTT	CSARGQGLRNTIYF
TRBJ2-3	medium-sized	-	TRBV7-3	TGTGCCAGCAGCTTAACCGGGAGCGCAGATACGCAGTATTTT	CASSLTGSADTQYF
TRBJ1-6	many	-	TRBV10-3	TGTGCCATCAGCGGACAATCCTATAATTCACCCCTCCACTTT	CAISGQSYNSPLHF
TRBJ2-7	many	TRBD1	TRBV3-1	TGTGCCAGCAGCCACGGACAGGAAAGGGAGCAGTACTTC	CASSHGQEREQYF
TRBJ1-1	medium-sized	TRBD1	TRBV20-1	TGCAGTGCTCCCCGGGACAGAGTACCAACTGAAGCTTTCTTT	CSAPRDRVPTEAFF
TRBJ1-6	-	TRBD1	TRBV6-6	TGTGCCAGCAGACAGGGACAGAATAATTCACCCCTCCACTTT	CASRQGQNNSPLHF
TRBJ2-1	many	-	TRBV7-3	TGTGCCAGCAGCTTAGATTCCTACAATGAGCAGTTCTTC	CASSLDSYNEQFF
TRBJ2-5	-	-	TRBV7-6	TGTGCCAGCAGCTTAGGCCGACGGTACTTGGAGACCCAGTACTTC	CASSLGRRYLETQYF
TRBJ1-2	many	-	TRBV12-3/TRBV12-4	TGTGCCAGCAGTAAGGAGAGGAGGGTAGCCGAATACGGCTACACCTTC	CASSKERRVAEYGYTF
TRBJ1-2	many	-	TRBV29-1	TGCAGCGCACTCCCCTGGACGGACAGCCACTATGGCTACACCTTC	CSALPWTDSHYGYTF
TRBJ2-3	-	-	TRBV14	TGTGCCAGCAGACAAGCCGAGCTCGGCGCGCCTGATACGCAGTATTTT	CASRQAELGAPDTQYF
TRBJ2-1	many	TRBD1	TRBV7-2	TGTGCCAGCAGCTTGGGTCCTAGCTGGGACAGGACCTACAATGAGCAGTTCTTC	CASSLGPSWDRTYNEQFF
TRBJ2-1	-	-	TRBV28	TGTGCCAGCACCCCGGGGGCCGATGAGCAGTTCTTC	CASTPGADEQFF
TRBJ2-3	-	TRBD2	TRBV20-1	TGCAGTGCTAGAGATCAGACTAGCGGTGCTCGTAGGTATACGCAGTATTTT	CSARDQTSGARRYTQYF
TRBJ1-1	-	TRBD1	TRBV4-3	TGCGCCAGCAGCCAAGCCCGCGGACAGGGCGGAGAAGCTTTCTTT	CASSQARGQGGEAFF
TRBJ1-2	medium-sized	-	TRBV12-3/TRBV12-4	TGTGCCAGCAGTGGGCAGGAAGCTCGCTACACCTTC	CASSGQEARYTF
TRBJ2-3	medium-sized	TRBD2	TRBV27	TGTGCCAGCAGTTTAACCGCGACTAGCGGGGGGGCCGGGTCAGATACGCAGTATTTT	CASSLTATSGGAGSDTQYF